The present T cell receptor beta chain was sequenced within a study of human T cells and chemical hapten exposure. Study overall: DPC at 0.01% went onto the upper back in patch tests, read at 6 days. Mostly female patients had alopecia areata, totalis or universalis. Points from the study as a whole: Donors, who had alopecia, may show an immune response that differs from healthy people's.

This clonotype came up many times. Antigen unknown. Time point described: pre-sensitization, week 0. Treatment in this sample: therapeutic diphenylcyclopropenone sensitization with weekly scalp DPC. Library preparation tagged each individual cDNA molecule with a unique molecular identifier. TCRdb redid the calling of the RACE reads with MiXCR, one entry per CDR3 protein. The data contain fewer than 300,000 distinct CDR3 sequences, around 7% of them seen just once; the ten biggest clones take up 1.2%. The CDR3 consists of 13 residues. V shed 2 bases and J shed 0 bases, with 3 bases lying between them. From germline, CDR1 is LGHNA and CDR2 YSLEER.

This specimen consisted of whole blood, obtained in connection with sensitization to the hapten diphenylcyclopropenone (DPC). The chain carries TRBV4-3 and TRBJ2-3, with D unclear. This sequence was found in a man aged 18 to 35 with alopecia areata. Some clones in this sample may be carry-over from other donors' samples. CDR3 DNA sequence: TGCGCCAGCAGCCAACACAGCACAGATACGCAGTATTTT. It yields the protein CASSQHSTDTQYF.